These 32 T cell receptor beta chains originate from one sample sequenced in a study of PD-1 and CTLA-4 blockade in melanoma. Some clones are missing from TCRdb's copy, which holds only in-frame ones; the method was immunoSEQ multiplex PCR. This table holds approximately 17,000 clones, around 70% found once. The sequences come from CD8+ T cells from peripheral blood, collected before anti-PD-1 treatment. The receptors were gathered from a human donor with melanoma.

In this sample, this clone is medium-sized. The CDR3 protein is CASSQEYDTQYF. CDR3 nucleotides: TGCGCCAGCAGCCAAGAGTACGATACGCAGTATTTT. The chain joins TRBV4-1 to TRBJ2-3; D unclear. In germline, CDR1 is MGHRA, CDR2 YSYEKL. This CDR3 region has 12 residues. V was clipped by 0 bases and J by 6 bases, with 4 bases between them.

The gene calls are TRBV7-2 and TRBJ2-7; 9 positions agree with TRBD2. This CDR3 has 13 amino acids. CDR1 SGHTA and CDR2 FQGNSA come from the germline V gene. The V segment lost 5 bases and the J segment 6 bases; nucleotides outside the gene matches: 5. The chain's CDR3 is CASSQGLAGEQYF. CDR3 DNA sequence: TGTGCCAGCAGCCAGGGACTAGCAGGCGAGCAGTACTTC.

This clone has only one observation. This chain connects TRBV5-4 to TRBJ1-2; D unresolved. Germline assignment: CDR1 SGHNT and CDR2 YYREEE (reference sequence). The CDR3 runs to 11 residues. V gave up 4 bases and J gave up 3 bases, with 4 bases separating them. In DNA, the CDR3 is TGTGCCAGCAGCCGGTACTATGGCTACACCTTC. It is translated as CASSRYYGYTF.

V is TRBV6-1 and J is TRBJ1-5, with D unclear. The germline gives CDR1 MNHNS, CDR2 SASEGT. The V end lost 1 base, the J end lost 6 bases, and 19 bases lay between the germline ends. The CDR3 has 17 amino acids. The CDR3 DNA follows: TGTGCCAGCAGTGAAGAGTACGGTCCCCTGGGCAGTCAGCCCCAGCATTTT. It is translated as CASSEEYGPLGSQPQHF.

This clone has just one count. This sequence joins TRBV15 and TRBJ2-7; TRBD1 is a possible D gene (5 bases). This CDR3 contains 14 residues. Germline V gene lookup returns CDR1 LNHNV and CDR2 YYDKDF (reference sequence). V lost 2 bases, J lost 2 bases, and 10 bases lay in between. For the CDR3, the DNA is TGTGCCACCAGCAGACTACAGGACACCTACGAGCAGTACTTC. Its translation: CATSRLQDTYEQYF.

The gene calls are TRBV30 and TRBJ1-1; no firm D call. V was cut by 0 bases and J by 8 bases, with 10 bases left in between. This CDR3 region has 12 residues. Germline V CDR1 and CDR2: GTSNPN, SVGIG (reference sequence). The CDR3 here is CAWSVRFWEAFF. DNA for the CDR3: TGTGCCTGGAGTGTAAGGTTTTGGGAAGCTTTCTTT.

The chain couples TRBV18 to TRBJ1-1; D is undetermined. The CDR3 consists of 16 residues. Looked up from germline, CDR1 is KGHSH and CDR2 is LQKENI. The germline V and J ends were trimmed by 4 bases and 3 bases, with 18 bases remaining between them. As DNA, the CDR3 is TGTGCCAGCTCACTAAACCCCCTTAGGGCCCACACTGAAGCTTTCTTT. Amino acid sequence: CASSLNPLRAHTEAFF.

This clone was picked up one time. CDR3: CASSYSGGYGYTF. CDR3 in DNA: TGTGCCAGCAGTTACTCGGGTGGCTATGGCTACACCTTC. The genes are TRBV6-5 and TRBJ1-2, with D uncertain. Germline V gene data show CDR1 as MNHEY and CDR2 as SVGAGI. The CDR3 has 13 amino acids. V lost 0 bases and J lost 4, with 6 bases in between.

The chain employs TRBV10-3 and TRBJ2-1; D is ambiguous. The CDR3 is 16 amino acids. The V end was cut by 0 bases, the J end by 4 bases, with 13 bases between. The germline V gene has CDR1 ENHRY and CDR2 SYGVKD. The CDR3 coding sequence is TGTGCCATCAGTGAGTCGGTCATTGAAGGGTACAATGAGCAGTTCTTC. Translated, it gives CAISESVIEGYNEQFF.

In its sample, this clone was seen once. V is TRBV15 and J is TRBJ1-6; possible D gene TRBD1, 6 bases. From germline, CDR1 is LNHNV and CDR2 YYDKDF (reference sequence). The CDR3 sequence is 17 residues long. The germline V and J ends were trimmed by 0 bases and 0 bases, with 9 bases remaining between them. The CDR3 region is CATSRERGVSYNSPLHF. The CDR3 nucleotides are TGTGCCACCAGCAGAGAAAGGGGGGTCTCCTATAATTCACCCCTCCACTTT.

This chain connects TRBV27 to TRBJ2-1; a weak D match, TRBD2 (5 bases). The CDR3 extends over 14 amino acids. Germline V gives CDR1 MNHEY, CDR2 SMNVEV (reference sequence). V was cut by 3 bases and J by 0 bases, with 6 bases left in between. The CDR3 DNA sequence: TGTGCCAGCAGTTTTGGGAGCTCCTACAATGAGCAGTTCTTC. Protein: CASSFGSSYNEQFF.

V usage is TRBV11-3 and J usage is TRBJ2-3; no clear D gene. Germline V lookup: CDR1 SGHNT, CDR2 YENEEA. The CDR3 is 14 amino acids. The V end was cut by 3 bases, the J end by 2 bases, with 9 bases between. CDR3 bases: TGTGCCAGCAGCTTCGTAGGTGACACAGATACGCAGTATTTT. Its protein product is CASSFVGDTDTQYF.

V is TRBV4-1 and J is TRBJ1-1; D is unclear. Looked up from germline, CDR1 is MGHRA and CDR2 is YSYEKL. The CDR3 is 14 residues long. V lost 2 bases and J lost 5, with 12 bases in between. The DNA for the CDR3 is TGCGCCAGCAGCCAACGTCATGGGGATACTGAAGCTTTCTTT. Protein: CASSQRHGDTEAFF.

The chain uses TRBV7-9 and TRBJ2-4; D possibly matches TRBD1 or TRBD2 (6 bases each). Trimming took off 1 base at V and 0 bases at J, with 10 bases between the two ends. The CDR3 sequence is 16 residues long. The germline gives CDR1 SEHNR, CDR2 FQNEAQ (reference sequence). The CDR3 protein is CASSLVGGLAKNIQYF. The DNA for the CDR3 is TGTGCCAGCAGCTTAGTAGGGGGACTAGCCAAAAACATTCAGTACTTC.

In this sample, this clone turned up once. This chain links TRBV5-5 with TRBJ1-1, with D possibly TRBD1 on 6 matching bases. This CDR3 has 13 residues. In germline, CDR1 is SGHKS, CDR2 YYEKEE (reference sequence). V lost 5 bases, J lost 6 bases, and 14 bases lay in between. This CDR3 reads CASSPGAGAEAFF. The CDR3 DNA is TGTGCCAGCAGTCCGGGGGCAGGGGCTGAAGCTTTCTTT.

The chain joins TRBV9 to TRBJ2-3; 12 bases agree with TRBD2. Germline values: CDR1 SGDLS, CDR2 YYNGEE. The CDR3 runs to 16 residues. Losses at the gene ends were 0 bases for V and 2 bases for J; bases not matched to a gene: 1. In DNA form, the CDR3 reads TGTGCCAGCAGCGTAGGGACTAGCGGGGACACAGATACGCAGTATTTT. Translating gives CASSVGTSGDTDTQYF.

The V call is TRBV4-1, the J call TRBJ2-1; D might be TRBD2 (5 bases). V lost 0 bases and J lost 5, with 14 bases in between. Looked up from germline, CDR1 is MGHRA and CDR2 is YSYEKL. There are 16 residues in the CDR3. The CDR3 sequence: CASSQDEGSPDNEQFF. In nucleotides, the CDR3 is TGCGCCAGCAGCCAAGACGAGGGATCCCCCGACAATGAGCAGTTCTTC.

The genes are TRBV29-1 and TRBJ2-5; D is undetermined. Germline V gene data show CDR1 as SQVTM and CDR2 as ANQGSEA. This CDR3 is 11 amino acids long. Trimming cost V 2 bases and J 4 bases, with 5 bases left between them. The CDR3 loop reads CSVETRETQYF. The CDR3 DNA follows: TGCAGCGTTGAAACGAGAGAGACCCAGTACTTC.

This chain joins TRBV9 and TRBJ2-7; no clear D. Trimming stripped 4 bases from V and 0 bases from J, with 11 bases between. The germline V gene has CDR1 SGDLS and CDR2 YYNGEE. This CDR3 region has 14 residues. The CDR3 protein is CASSPTDGSYEQYF. CDR3 nucleotide sequence: TGTGCCAGCAGCCCCACGGACGGCTCCTACGAGCAGTACTTC. Full variable domain (remainder filled in from reference TRBV9 and TRBJ2-7): DSGVTQTPKHLITATGQRVTLRCSPRSGDLSVYWYQQSLDQGLQFLIQYYNGEERAKGNILERFSAQQFPDLHSELNLSSLELGDSALYFCASSPTDGSYEQYFGPGTRLTVT.

This rearrangement joins TRBV3-1 (or the pseudogene TRBV3-2) to TRBJ2-1, with D perhaps matching TRBD1 or TRBD2 (6 bases each). The V gene lost 6 bases and the J gene lost 1 base, with 10 bases spanning the gap. In germline, CDR1 is LGHDT, CDR2 YNNKEL (reference sequence). The CDR3 has 14 amino acids. CDR3 in amino acids: CASREGGSYNEQFF. In nucleotides, the CDR3 is TGTGCCAGCAGAGAAGGGGGGTCCTACAATGAGCAGTTCTTC.

The gene calls are TRBV7-9 and TRBJ2-5; D is ambiguous. The CDR3 extends over 13 amino acids. Looked up from germline, CDR1 is SEHNR and CDR2 is FQNEAQ (reference sequence). V was clipped by 7 bases and J by 5 bases, with 14 bases between them. The CDR3 spells CASTSLAAETQYF. In DNA, the CDR3 is TGTGCCAGCACTTCTTTGGCGGCGGAGACCCAGTACTTC.

This clone was seen only a few times. The chain has TRBV9 and TRBJ2-7; D possibly uses TRBD1 or TRBD2 (5 bases each). Germline assignment: CDR1 SGDLS and CDR2 YYNGEE. The CDR3 loop spans 15 amino acids. Trimming stripped 0 bases from V and 5 bases from J, with 15 bases between. CDR3 in DNA: TGTGCCAGCAGCGTAGAGGGTGGGAGAGGGGACGAGCAGTACTTC. Its protein product is CASSVEGGRGDEQYF.

This clone came up once. This CDR3 is CASSEQGQETQYF. In DNA, the CDR3 is TGTGCCAGCAGTGAACAGGGGCAAGAGACCCAGTACTTC. The gene calls are TRBV6-1 and TRBJ2-5, with D perhaps TRBD1 (6 bases). CDR3 length: 13 residues. CDR1 MNHNS and CDR2 SASEGT come from the germline V gene. V lost 2 bases, J lost 2 bases, and 6 bases lay in between.

This clone was recorded a few times. V and J are TRBV6-5 and TRBJ2-4; D is possibly TRBD1 or TRBD2 (5 bases each). The V end was cut by 6 bases, the J end by 0 bases, with 12 bases between. Per germline, CDR1 MNHEY and CDR2 SVGAGI. The CDR3 has 15 amino acids. CDR3 in amino acids: CASSPGDGAKNIQYF. CDR3 nucleotide sequence: TGTGCCAGCAGCCCCGGGGACGGAGCCAAAAACATTCAGTACTTC.

The rearrangement links TRBV29-1 to TRBJ1-2; the D gene is possibly TRBD1 (5 bases). This CDR3 region has 12 residues. The V gene's germline CDR1 is SQVTM and CDR2 ANQGSEA. V was trimmed by 5 bases and J by 4 bases, leaving 11 bases between them. This CDR3 is CSVLMTAYGYTF. The CDR3 nucleotides read TGCAGCGTTCTTATGACAGCCTATGGCTACACCTTC. Using reference TRBV29-1 and TRBJ1-2 for the parts outside the CDR3, the full variable domain is SAVISQKPSRDICQRGTSLTIQCQVDSQVTMMFWYRQQPGQSLTLIATANQGSEATYESGFVIDKFPISRPNLTFSTLTVSNMSPEDSSIYLCSVLMTAYGYTFGSGTRLTVV.

This chain joins TRBV5-6 and TRBJ2-7; 9 nucleotides match TRBD2. Germline loops: CDR1 SGHDT, CDR2 YYEEEE. The J segment lost 0 bases and the V segment lost 4 bases, leaving 11 bases of the junction unmatched. The CDR3 length is 17 residues. The DNA of the CDR3 is TGTGCCAGCAGCCTATGGACTAGCGAACAATACTCCTACGAGCAGTACTTC. This translates into CASSLWTSEQYSYEQYF.

This clone was seen only once. The V gene is TRBV9, the J gene TRBJ1-2; D uncertain. The CDR3 loop spans 14 amino acids. Trimming shortened V by 5 bases and J by 4 bases, and 15 bases separated the two germline ends. Germline V gives CDR1 SGDLS, CDR2 YYNGEE. The CDR3 protein is CASRGATGIYGYTF. CDR3 nucleotide sequence: TGTGCCAGCAGAGGCGCGACGGGAATCTATGGCTACACCTTC.

The V call is TRBV7-8, the J call TRBJ2-5; either TRBD1 or TRBD2 may fit D (7 bases each). Germline-derived CDR1 and CDR2 are SGHVS and FQNEAQ. V lost 6 bases, J lost 5 bases, and 16 bases lay in between. The CDR3 is made up of 14 amino acids. In nucleotides, the CDR3 is TGTGCCAGCAGTTTCAGGGGGGGCCCGGAGACCCAGTACTTC. It specifies CASSFRGGPETQYF.

CDR3 sequence (DNA): TGTGCCAGCAGCTCCCGAGCCATCCCCTACAATGAGCAGTTCTTC. Its translation is CASSSRAIPYNEQFF. The V and J genes are TRBV11-3 and TRBJ2-1; no definite D call. The CDR3 runs 15 residues. Per the germline V gene, CDR1 is SGHNT and CDR2 is YENEEA. Trimming left V 4 bases short and J 2 bases short, with 12 bases between.

The chain joins TRBV6-5 to TRBJ1-6; D is undetermined. This CDR3 comprises 14 residues. Germline-derived CDR1 and CDR2 are MNHEY and SVGAGI. Trimming shortened V by 5 bases and J by 7 bases, and 12 bases separated the two germline ends. Here the CDR3 DNA reads TGTGCCAGCAGTCAAAGGCGGCCGAATTCACCCCTCCACTTT. It translates to CASSQRRPNSPLHF.

This clone is termed medium-sized. The CDR3 bases are TGTGCCAGCACCAGATGGGGAAACACTGAAGCTTTCTTT. It codes for CASTRWGNTEAFF. The chain combines TRBV27 with TRBJ1-1; D unresolved. CDR3 size: 13 residues. The V gene's germline CDR1 is MNHEY and CDR2 SMNVEV (reference sequence). V shed 7 bases and J shed 2 bases, with 11 bases lying between them.

This clone has a handful of counts. This chain links TRBV27 with TRBJ2-7, with D perhaps being TRBD1 or TRBD2 (5 bases each). Between the trimmed V and J ends, which lost 5 bases and 4 bases, there was a span of 21 bases. Germline CDR1 reads MNHEY; CDR2 reads SMNVEV (reference sequence). This CDR3 has 16 amino acids. The CDR3 DNA follows: TGTGCCAGCAGTCTTTATTCCGGGACGGATATATACGAGCAGTACTTC. Protein: CASSLYSGTDIYEQYF.